The present T cell receptor (beta chain) was sequenced within a study of response to subunit inactivated influenza vaccine. General study points: Every seasonal influenza vaccination brings in few new T cells, the authors suggested.

This clonotype has just one count. The antigen is unknown. This CDR3 region has 15 residues. V lost 0 bases to trimming and J lost 4 bases, with 12 bases between them. Germline V gives CDR1 SEHNR, CDR2 FQNEAQ (reference sequence). Using its own MiXCR run on the RT-PCR reads, TCRdb lists one record per CDR3 protein. The sample lists 280,000 or so distinct CDR3 sequences; just over 20% were seen once. This chain links TRBV7-9 with TRBJ1-2, with D possibly matching TRBD1 (5 bases). The sequence was collected from a man in his fifties or sixties who received an inactivated influenza vaccine. Sequencing was performed on PBMCs from blood, taken about 20 months after vaccination. DNA of the CDR3: TGTGCCAGCAGCTTAGCGGGACCGCTGTTCTATGGCTACACCTTC. The encoded protein is CASSLAGPLFYGYTF.